This TCR beta chain was identified during a study of T-cell reconstitution after alpha-beta-depleted transplantation in children. Study-level findings and limits: Expanded clones from the graft, numbering several hundred, reportedly supplied alpha-beta T cells about two months after transplant. T-cell counts and diversity at one year post-transplant came mainly from newly produced T cells.

Unique molecular identifiers were incorporated when the TCRbeta library was constructed. TCRdb independently ran MiXCR on the PCR reads; one entry per CDR3 protein. The top ten hold about 26% of the sample, which has more than 40,000 distinct CDR3 sequences, approximately 9.2% seen once. Ten or more counts support this clonotype. Antigen: not known. Trimming left V 6 bases short and J 3 bases short, with 12 bases between. Germline CDR1 reads MNHNY; CDR2 reads SVGAGI (reference sequence). CDR3 size: 13 residues. The source is a male patient aged 2-15 years who had a stem cell transplant for chronic granulomatous disease, so the T cells may come from the graft donor. The genes are TRBV6-6 and TRBJ2-7, with unresolved D. Sample: PBMCs, mostly from graft donor cells, taken 60 days after TCRalphabeta/CD19-depleted stem cell transplant. This CDR3 reads CASSDVPFYEQYF. CDR3 in DNA: TGTGCCAGCAGCGACGTACCATTCTACGAGCAGTACTTC.